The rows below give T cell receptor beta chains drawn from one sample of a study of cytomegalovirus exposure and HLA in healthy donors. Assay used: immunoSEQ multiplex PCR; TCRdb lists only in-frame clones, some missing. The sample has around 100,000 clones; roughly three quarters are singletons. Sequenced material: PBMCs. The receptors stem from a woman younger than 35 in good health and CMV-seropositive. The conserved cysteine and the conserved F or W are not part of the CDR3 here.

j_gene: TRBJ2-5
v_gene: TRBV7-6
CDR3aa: ASSLAAGGDGETQY

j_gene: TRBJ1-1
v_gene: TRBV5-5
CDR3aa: ASSSQGGYTEAF

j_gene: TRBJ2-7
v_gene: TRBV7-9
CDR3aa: ASSSGGEQY

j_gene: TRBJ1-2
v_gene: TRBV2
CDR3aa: ASSLGQGGFYGYT

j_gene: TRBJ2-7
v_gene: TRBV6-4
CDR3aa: ASSVKTGATYEQY

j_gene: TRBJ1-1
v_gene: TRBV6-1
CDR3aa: ASIWTGSTEAF

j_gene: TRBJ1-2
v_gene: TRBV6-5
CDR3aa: ASSPRPDYGYT

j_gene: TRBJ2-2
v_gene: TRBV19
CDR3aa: ASSRTGELF

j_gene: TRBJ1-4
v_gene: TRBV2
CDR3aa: ASRPRSNEKLF

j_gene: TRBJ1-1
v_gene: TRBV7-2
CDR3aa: ASSFGMNTEAF

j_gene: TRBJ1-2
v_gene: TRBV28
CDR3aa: ASSLPGHGYT

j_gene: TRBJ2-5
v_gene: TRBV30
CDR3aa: AWRAISGPGETQY

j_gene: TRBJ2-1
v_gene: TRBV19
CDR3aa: ASSIPGLAGGLNEQF

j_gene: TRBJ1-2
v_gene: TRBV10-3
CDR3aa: AIRKDREGSNYGYT

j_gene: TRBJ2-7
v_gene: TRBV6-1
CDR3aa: ASSASRTSVAYEQY

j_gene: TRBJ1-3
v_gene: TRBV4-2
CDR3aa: ASSQGLGGPSGNTIY

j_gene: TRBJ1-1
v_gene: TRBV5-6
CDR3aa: ASSLVRRNTEAF

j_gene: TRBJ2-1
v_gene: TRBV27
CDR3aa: ASSLGTSGNEQF

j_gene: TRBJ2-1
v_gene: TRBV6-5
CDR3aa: ASRRGYNEQF

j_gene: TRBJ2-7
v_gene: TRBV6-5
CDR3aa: ASSYRTLRTYEQY

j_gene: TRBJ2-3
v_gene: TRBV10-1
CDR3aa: ASSESLGRGGDTQY

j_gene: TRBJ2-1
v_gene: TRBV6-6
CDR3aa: ASSYSTGAYNEQF

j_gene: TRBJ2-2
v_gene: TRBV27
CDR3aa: ASSSTTPGTGELF

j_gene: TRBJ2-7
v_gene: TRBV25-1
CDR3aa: ASSSGTSGYSYEQY

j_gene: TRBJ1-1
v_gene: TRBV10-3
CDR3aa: AISVEKNTEAF

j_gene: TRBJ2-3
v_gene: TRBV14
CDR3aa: ASTVETGPTDTQY

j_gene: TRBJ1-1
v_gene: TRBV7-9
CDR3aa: ASGSGRGEAF

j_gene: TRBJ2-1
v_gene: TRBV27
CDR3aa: ASSLTSGRIHEQF

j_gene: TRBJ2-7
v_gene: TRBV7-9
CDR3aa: ASSLEKGLSYEQY

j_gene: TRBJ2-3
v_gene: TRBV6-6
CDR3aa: ASSYMGQTDTQY

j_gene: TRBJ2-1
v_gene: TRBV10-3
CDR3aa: AISGERHSYNEQF

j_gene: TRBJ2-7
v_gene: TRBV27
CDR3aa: ASSFLGQGLHEQY

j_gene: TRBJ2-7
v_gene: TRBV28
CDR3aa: ASSPPGTSVTYEQY

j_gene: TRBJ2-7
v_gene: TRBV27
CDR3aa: ASSPRGVAGPYEQY

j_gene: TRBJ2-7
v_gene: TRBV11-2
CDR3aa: ASRPSGYTYEQY

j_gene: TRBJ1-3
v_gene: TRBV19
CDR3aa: ASGSGPGTANTIY

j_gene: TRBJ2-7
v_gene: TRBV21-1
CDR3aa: ASSSPSGSKCEQY